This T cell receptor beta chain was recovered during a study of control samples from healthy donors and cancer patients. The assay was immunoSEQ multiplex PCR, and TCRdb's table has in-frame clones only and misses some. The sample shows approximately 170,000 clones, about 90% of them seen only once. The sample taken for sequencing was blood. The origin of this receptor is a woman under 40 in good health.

Written as DNA, the CDR3 is TGTGCCACCAGTGATTCCATAGCGGGAGTACCCGGGGAGCTGTTTTTT. Translated: CATSDSIAGVPGELFF. The chain employs TRBV24-1 and TRBJ2-2, with TRBD2 matching over 9 bases. There are 16 residues in the CDR3. Germline lookup yields CDR1 KGHDR and CDR2 SFDVKD. V lost 2 bases, J lost 6 bases, and 6 bases stayed unmatched.